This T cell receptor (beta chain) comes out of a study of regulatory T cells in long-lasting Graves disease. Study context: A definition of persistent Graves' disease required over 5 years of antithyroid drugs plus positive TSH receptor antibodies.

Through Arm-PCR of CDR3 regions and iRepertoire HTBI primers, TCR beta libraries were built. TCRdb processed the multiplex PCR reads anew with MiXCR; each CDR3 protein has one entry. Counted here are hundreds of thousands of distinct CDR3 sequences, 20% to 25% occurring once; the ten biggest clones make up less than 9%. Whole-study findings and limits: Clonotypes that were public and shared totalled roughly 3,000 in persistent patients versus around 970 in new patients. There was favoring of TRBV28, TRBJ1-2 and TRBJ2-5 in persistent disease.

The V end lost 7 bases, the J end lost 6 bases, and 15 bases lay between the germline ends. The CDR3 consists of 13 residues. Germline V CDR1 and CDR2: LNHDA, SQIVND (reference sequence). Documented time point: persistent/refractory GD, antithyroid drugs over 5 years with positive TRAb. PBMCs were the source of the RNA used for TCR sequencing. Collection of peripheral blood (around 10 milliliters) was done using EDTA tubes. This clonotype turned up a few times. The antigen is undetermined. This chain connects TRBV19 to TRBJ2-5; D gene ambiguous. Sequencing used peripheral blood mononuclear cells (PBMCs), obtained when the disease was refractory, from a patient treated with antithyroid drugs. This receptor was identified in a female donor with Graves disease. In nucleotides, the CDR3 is TGTGCCAGTAAAGGAAAGAGCATGCAGACCCAGTACTTC. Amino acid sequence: CASKGKSMQTQYF. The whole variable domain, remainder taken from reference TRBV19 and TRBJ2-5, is DGGITQSPKYLFRKEGQNVTLSCEQNLNHDAMYWYRQDPGQGLRLIYYSQIVNDFQKGDIAEGYSVSREKKESFPLTVTSAQKNPTAFYLCASKGKSMQTQYFGPGTRLLVL.